This T cell receptor (beta chain) was recorded in a study of blood T cell repertoires in COVID-19. Study-level background: Nucleic acid was either cDNA or gDNA, and it came from T cells, B-cell-depleted T cells, or PBMCs.

It was within 2 weeks before study entry that exposed participants met a COVID-19 case. Repertoires were generated with immunoSEQ multiplex PCR, while TCRdb's copy carries only in-frame clones and drops some. The sample shows 150,000 or so clones, 65% to 85% of them seen only once. The CDR3 spans 15 residues. V lost 2 bases, J lost 5 bases, and 16 bases lay in between. Germline CDR1 and CDR2: SGHNT and YYREEE (reference sequence). This clonotype was sampled from a man aged 70 or older who had been exposed to COVID-19. The sequenced sample was PBMCs or T cells enriched from blood (not recorded which). V is TRBV5-4 and J is TRBJ1-1; TRBD1 might be the D (6 bases). In DNA form, the CDR3 reads TGTGCCAGCAGCTTCTCATTACAGGGCAGTACTGAAGCTTTCTTT. This gives the protein CASSFSLQGSTEAFF.